Sequencing of this T cell receptor (beta chain) was carried out in a study of cytomegalovirus exposure and HLA in healthy donors. V was trimmed by 5 bases and J by 8 bases, leaving 13 bases between them. Germline V lookup: CDR1 SGHDT, CDR2 YYEEEE. The CDR3 is 12 residues long. This clone has only a few counts. Its specificity is not known. Findings and caveats of the study: Most subjects had HLA-A and HLA-B alleles reportedly predicted accurately by TCR beta sequences.

Both 60 Vbeta primers and 13 Jbeta primers went into the PCR. TCRdb's table, derived via immunoSEQ multiplex PCR, lists solely in-frame clones and lacks some. Seen here are 95,000 to 110,000 clones, 10% observed once, and the top ten hold under 6.5%. Material: PBMCs. The V and J genes are TRBV5-6 and TRBJ1-1; D gene unclear. The TCR comes from a man aged 35 to 55 in good health and CMV-seropositive. The CDR3 is CASRRPGGEAFF. As DNA, the CDR3 is TGTGCCAGCAGGAGACCGGGAGGGGAAGCTTTCTTT.